A single sample is the source of the 4 T cell receptor beta chains below, sequenced in a study of blood T cell repertoires in COVID-19. TCRdb's table, derived via immunoSEQ multiplex PCR, lists solely in-frame clones and lacks some. The repertoire has 250,000 to 300,000 clones, roughly nine tenths of them found once; the top ten carry about 2.2%. Input material: peripheral blood. These receptors were obtained from a woman between 25 and 40 years old with COVID-19, enrolled during active disease.

This clone appeared many times. The chain carries TRBV19 and TRBJ1-6; D unclear. Germline V gene sequence: CDR1 LNHDA, CDR2 SQIVND (reference sequence). V shed 3 bases and J shed 6 bases, with 9 bases lying between them. The CDR3 totals 14 residues. The CDR3 nucleotides read TGTGCCAGTAGTATTAACAGCGGTAATTCACCCCTCCACTTT. Amino acids: CASSINSGNSPLHF.

The V gene is TRBV5-3, the J gene TRBJ1-2; no reliable D call. TRBV5-3 is an open reading frame, and its role is uncertain. The CDR3 loop spans 13 amino acids. Trimming pared 2 bases from V and 6 bases from J, leaving 11 bases between. The CDR3 DNA is TGTGCCAGAAGCTTCGAGTGGGAGGATGGCTACACCTTC. Protein product: CARSFEWEDGYTF.

This chain connects TRBV19 to TRBJ1-1; weak D call: TRBD1 (6 bases). Germline V gene lookup returns CDR1 LNHDA and CDR2 SQIVND (reference sequence). The germline V and J ends were trimmed by 6 bases and 2 bases, with 10 bases remaining between them. This CDR3 is built from 13 residues. The CDR3 reads CASRSQGNTEAFF. CDR3 in DNA: TGTGCCAGTAGATCACAGGGTAACACTGAAGCTTTCTTT.

The chain carries TRBV27 and TRBJ1-2; a weak D match, TRBD1 (6 bases). CDR3 length equals 11 residues. Trimming pared 9 bases from V and 3 bases from J, leaving 8 bases between. Looked up from germline, CDR1 is MNHEY and CDR2 is SMNVEV (reference sequence). The CDR3 DNA reads as TGTGCCAGTGGGGGCGACTATGGCTACACCTTC. Protein product: CASGGDYGYTF.